This T cell receptor (beta chain) comes out of a study of T cell responses to AZD1222 COVID-19 vaccine. The V gene end was trimmed by 5 bases and the J gene end by 7 bases; junction bases not matched to a gene: 12. This CDR3 spans 16 amino acids. Germline assignment: CDR1 MDHEN and CDR2 SYDVKM. The data were produced by immunoSEQ multiplex PCR, yet TCRdb's version contains in-frame clones alone and is incomplete. The sample has 100,000 to 150,000 clones, 94% seen once; the top ten hold 6.6%. J is TRBJ2-2 and V is TRBV28, with TRBD2 matching over 8 bases. This material consisted of peripheral blood, taken on day 0 of AZD1222 vaccination. The source is an adult in good health. The CDR3 sequence: CASSPDDTGGSGELFF. For the CDR3, the DNA is TGTGCCAGCAGTCCAGACGACACGGGAGGGAGCGGGGAGCTGTTTTTT.